The rows below give T cell receptor beta chains drawn from one sample of a study of T cell repertoires in cytomegalovirus infection. TCRdb re-called the reads with MiXCR, one entry per CDR3 protein. Altogether more than 150,000 distinct CDR3 sequences are present, over 15% being singletons, with the ten largest covering approximately 19%. Specimen: CD8+ T cells from PBMCs. These receptors all stem from a human donor in good health (CMV status not recorded). Some clones in this sample may be carry-over from other donors' samples. CDR3s include the opening cysteine and the closing phenylalanine or tryptophan. The D gene is left open where the match is weak.

J gene,D gene,V gene,CDR3 protein
TRBJ1-1,.,TRBV29-1,CSVEVGSAFF
TRBJ2-7,.,TRBV7-6,CASSTGGGRTYEQYF
TRBJ2-3,.,TRBV6-6,CASSQRAGGDTQYF
TRBJ2-6,.,TRBV4-3,CASSQEVTTRAVVLTF
TRBJ2-3,.,TRBV28,CASIDPRKHQYF
TRBJ1-5,.,TRBV7-2,CASSAGGWASNQPQHF
TRBJ2-2,TRBD2,TRBV7-8,CASSLYTSGGNTGELFF
TRBJ2-1,TRBD2,TRBV7-9,CASSLPAGEGNEQFF
TRBJ2-1,TRBD1,TRBV18,CASSPRTGGGYNEQFF
TRBJ1-2,.,TRBV7-9,CASSLVDSASYGYTF